This T cell receptor (beta chain) emerged from a study of beta chain features in type 1 diabetes. Turning to the study itself: Taken together, all samples contributed fewer than 110 million examined sorted cells. Broader study findings: In every one of the four CD4+ subsets, TCRB CDR3s were moderately but significantly shorter in Type 1 diabetes patients.

This clone has just a few counts. What it binds is unknown. The sequenced template was cDNA made from the entire isolated RNA. Assay used: immunoSEQ multiplex PCR; TCRdb lists only in-frame clones, some missing. The data hold almost 350,000 clones, with over 7% observed a single time. The V end lost 2 bases, the J end lost 5 bases, and 10 bases lay between the germline ends. Germline CDR1 and CDR2: ENHRY and SYGVKD. CDR3 length: 14 amino acids. Sequencing input: central memory CD4+ T cells from blood. This receptor was obtained from a man aged 25 to 45 with type 1 diabetes. The V call is TRBV10-3, the J call TRBJ2-1; TRBD2 might be the D (5 bases). The CDR3 nucleotides read TGTGCCATCAGTGAGACCGGGAACAACAATGAGCAGTTCTTC. Translated: CAISETGNNNEQFF.